The T cell receptor beta chain under discussion was sequenced for a study of blood T cell repertoires in COVID-19. Study in general: The United States, Italy and Spain were the sources of the acute and convalescent COVID-19 samples. The cDNA or gDNA used as material had been derived from T cells, B-cell-depleted T cells, or PBMCs.

In the authors' methods: Quantification of nucleated cells was approximated via reference gene primer amplification. Data came from immunoSEQ multiplex PCR; TCRdb stores just in-frame clones and leaves some out. V and J calls and clone size are those listed in that table; D and trimming were worked out from the DNA. The table has nearly 110,000 clones, 88% seen once. The germline V and J ends were trimmed by 2 bases and 7 bases, with 15 bases remaining between them. Germline loops: CDR1 SGHAT, CDR2 FQNNGV. CDR3 length equals 14 residues. The clonotype originates from a man aged 50-60 years with active or convalescent COVID-19. The rearrangement joins TRBV11-2 to TRBJ2-7; the D gene is possibly TRBD1 (5 bases). Sequenced material: peripheral blood. CDR3 DNA sequence: TGTGCCAGCAGCTTATCTCAGGGAACGAGGGAGCAGTACTTC. Translating gives CASSLSQGTREQYF.